This TCR beta chain was sequenced in a study of breast tumors, draining lymph nodes, adjacent tissues. V lost 6 bases, J lost 0 bases, and 11 bases lay in between. This CDR3 region has 14 residues. CDR1 SGHTA and CDR2 FQGNSA come from the germline V gene. Breast cancer patients provided tissue from their axillary draining lymph nodes. This clonotype is a singleton in its sample. Its antigen is still unknown. TCRdb re-derived calls from the multiplex PCR reads in MiXCR, one entry per CDR3 protein. The data hold a few hundred thousand distinct CDR3 sequences, with under 40% observed a single time. Notes on the study in general: Tumor repertoires ranked between lymph nodes and nontumor tissue in diversity, with V and J gene preferences. Most tumor T cells seemingly derive from lymph node, then expand in tumor.

The receptor was derived from a female donor with breast cancer. Some clones in this sample may be carry-over from other donors' samples. This chain joins TRBV7-2 and TRBJ1-1, with D perhaps matching TRBD1 (5 bases). Material: axillary lymph node tissue. CDR3 residues: CASRLRGVNTEAFF. CDR3 coding DNA: TGTGCCAGCAGGCTGAGGGGTGTGAACACTGAAGCTTTCTTT.